This T cell receptor beta chain appears in the sequencing data of a study of blood T cell repertoires in COVID-19. About the study: Sources were T cells, B-cell-depleted T cells, or PBMCs; the material itself was cDNA or gDNA.

The junction had 10 bases not matched to a gene; V was cut back by 3 bases and J by 5 bases. CDR3 length equals 18 residues. Germline lookup yields CDR1 SGDLS and CDR2 YYNGEE. Participant-given clinical history determined each cohort assignment. The recovered donors of Cohort 3 showed two negative PCRs, clearance, or symptom resolution. Authors' methods: Nucleated cell number was recorded as an estimate derived from reference gene primer amplification. Some clones are missing from TCRdb's copy, which holds only in-frame ones; the method was immunoSEQ multiplex PCR. V and J calls and clone size are those listed in that table; D and trimming were worked out from the DNA. Of roughly 520,000 clones listed, roughly 90% were seen once; the top ten hold less than 2%.

The clonotype originates from a woman in her 40s who had recovered from COVID-19. The rearrangement joins TRBV9 to TRBJ2-2, with 13 bases that match TRBD2. The sequenced sample consisted of PBMCs or T cells enriched from blood (not recorded which). The DNA of the CDR3 is TGTGCCAGCAGCGCCGGGACTAGCGGGGCCTTAGGTACCGGGGAGCTGTTTTTT. As protein: CASSAGTSGALGTGELFF.